This is a list of T cell receptor beta chains from one sample in a study of beta chain features in type 1 diabetes. Here immunoSEQ multiplex PCR was the method, and the copy in TCRdb shows in-frame clones only, minus some. The sample lists 300,000 to 400,000 clones, roughly 13% occurring once. Sequenced input: naive CD4+ T cells from blood. These receptors came from a woman under 30 with type 1 diabetes. CDR3s include the opening cysteine and the closing phenylalanine or tryptophan. The D gene is left open where the match is weak. Only part of the rows carry a size: once, few, many, or a class if the clone is expanded.

D gene: TRBD2
V gene: TRBV9
clone size: NA
J gene: TRBJ2-7
CDR3 DNA: TGTGCCAGCAGCGCATCTAGCGGGAGCGTCTACGAGCAGTACTTC
CDR3 protein: CASSASSGSVYEQYF

D gene: TRBD2
V gene: TRBV29-1
clone size: NA
J gene: TRBJ2-7
CDR3 DNA: TGCAGCGGCGCCACCGGGACTAGCGAGTTCTACGAGCAGTACTTC
CDR3 protein: CSGATGTSEFYEQYF

D gene: NA
V gene: TRBV27
clone size: few
J gene: TRBJ1-5
CDR3 DNA: TGTGCCAGCAGTCAAGGGGCAGTTAAGAATCAGCCCCAGCATTTT
CDR3 protein: CASSQGAVKNQPQHF

D gene: NA
V gene: TRBV28
clone size: NA
J gene: TRBJ2-7
CDR3 DNA: TGTGCCAGCAGACCCGGGGCGGGGGCATCCTACGAGCAGTACTTC
CDR3 protein: CASRPGAGASYEQYF

D gene: NA
V gene: TRBV15
clone size: NA
J gene: TRBJ2-5
CDR3 DNA: TGTGCCACCAGCAGAGATCCACTGGCAGGAGAGACCCAGTACTTC
CDR3 protein: CATSRDPLAGETQYF

D gene: TRBD2
V gene: TRBV6-6
clone size: NA
J gene: TRBJ2-7
CDR3 DNA: TGTGCCAGCAGTATGACTAGCGGAAACTACGAGCAGTACTTC
CDR3 protein: CASSMTSGNYEQYF

D gene: TRBD1
V gene: TRBV28
clone size: NA
J gene: TRBJ2-6
CDR3 DNA: TGTGCCAGCAGTACGCCGACAGGGGGCTCGGTTGGGGCCAACGTCCTGACTTTC
CDR3 protein: CASSTPTGGSVGANVLTF

D gene: TRBD1
V gene: TRBV30
clone size: few
J gene: TRBJ1-2
CDR3 DNA: TGTGCCGGAGACAGGGCTTCCTCCTCTCGGGGCTACACCTTC
CDR3 protein: CAGDRASSSRGYTF

D gene: TRBD2
V gene: TRBV28
clone size: few
J gene: TRBJ2-7
CDR3 DNA: TGTGCCAGCAGTCAATCGTATAGCGGGGTCTACGAGCAGTACTTC
CDR3 protein: CASSQSYSGVYEQYF

D gene: NA
V gene: TRBV5-1
clone size: few
J gene: TRBJ2-2
CDR3 DNA: TGCGCCAGCAGCCTTGGACTCGGGGAGCTGTTTTTT
CDR3 protein: CASSLGLGELFF

D gene: TRBD2
V gene: TRBV9
clone size: few
J gene: TRBJ2-5
CDR3 DNA: TGTGCCAGCAGCGTTAGCGGGGGGAACGCTCGATGGGAGACCCAGTACTTC
CDR3 protein: CASSVSGGNARWETQYF

D gene: TRBD2
V gene: TRBV7-9
clone size: few
J gene: TRBJ2-7
CDR3 DNA: TGTGCCAGCAGCCGACTAGCGTACGAGCAGTACTTC
CDR3 protein: CASSRLAYEQYF

D gene: TRBD1
V gene: TRBV2
clone size: NA
J gene: TRBJ1-5
CDR3 DNA: TGTGCCAGCAGCCCTGGACAGGGACGGAGTCAGCCCCAGCATTTT
CDR3 protein: CASSPGQGRSQPQHF

D gene: NA
V gene: TRBV19
clone size: few
J gene: TRBJ1-5
CDR3 DNA: TGTGCCAGTAGTATCCCCAGGAGCAATCAGCCCCAGCATTTT
CDR3 protein: CASSIPRSNQPQHF

D gene: TRBD1
V gene: TRBV7-9
clone size: NA
J gene: TRBJ1-4
CDR3 DNA: TGTGCCAGCCGTCCGGACGGACAGGGGGCTTCGAGGGAAAAACTGTTTTTT
CDR3 protein: CASRPDGQGASREKLFF

D gene: NA
V gene: TRBV18
clone size: NA
J gene: TRBJ1-1
CDR3 DNA: TGTGCCAGCTCACCACCTTTCTCCAGGGTACTTATGAACACTGAAGCTTTCTTT
CDR3 protein: CASSPPFSRVLMNTEAFF

D gene: NA
V gene: TRBV11-2
clone size: NA
J gene: TRBJ2-1
CDR3 DNA: TGTGCCAGCAGCTTTTTAACTAGCCCTTCCTACAATGAGCAGTTCTTC
CDR3 protein: CASSFLTSPSYNEQFF

D gene: TRBD1
V gene: TRBV18
clone size: NA
J gene: TRBJ2-1
CDR3 DNA: TGTGCCAGCTCACCGGGACAGTACAATGAGCAGTTCTTC
CDR3 protein: CASSPGQYNEQFF

D gene: NA
V gene: TRBV27
clone size: few
J gene: TRBJ2-7
CDR3 DNA: TGTGCCAGCAGCCAGGTCCGAGGGTATCGGTACTTC
CDR3 protein: CASSQVRGYRYF

D gene: NA
V gene: TRBV7-2
clone size: once
J gene: TRBJ2-7
CDR3 DNA: TGTGCCAGCACCCTGACGGGAGTCCTCTCCTACGAGCAGTACTTC
CDR3 protein: CASTLTGVLSYEQYF

D gene: NA
V gene: TRBV28
clone size: NA
J gene: TRBJ2-7
CDR3 DNA: TGTGCCAGCAGCCTATCCCAGGGTCCCTACGAGCAGTACTTC
CDR3 protein: CASSLSQGPYEQYF

D gene: TRBD2
V gene: TRBV11-2
clone size: NA
J gene: TRBJ2-1
CDR3 DNA: TGTGCCAGCAGCTTTAGCGGGACCGGGGGGCTGCATGAGCAGTTCTTC
CDR3 protein: CASSFSGTGGLHEQFF

D gene: TRBD2
V gene: TRBV6-5
clone size: NA
J gene: TRBJ2-1
CDR3 DNA: TGTGCCAGCAGTTACTCGACTAGCGGGAGCTATGAGCAGTTCTTC
CDR3 protein: CASSYSTSGSYEQFF

D gene: NA
V gene: TRBV18
clone size: NA
J gene: TRBJ1-1
CDR3 DNA: TGTGCCAGCTTGCAAGGGGGGGCGCGGACTGAAGCTTTCTTT
CDR3 protein: CASLQGGARTEAFF

D gene: NA
V gene: TRBV28
clone size: NA
J gene: TRBJ2-3
CDR3 DNA: TGTGCCAGCAGTCGATTAGCGCCCCGCACAGATACGCAGTATTTT
CDR3 protein: CASSRLAPRTDTQYF

D gene: NA
V gene: TRBV30
clone size: NA
J gene: TRBJ1-2
CDR3 DNA: TGTGCCTGGAGGAGGAGGGATCTTGGCTACACCTTC
CDR3 protein: CAWRRRDLGYTF

D gene: TRBD1
V gene: TRBV10-3
clone size: NA
J gene: TRBJ1-1
CDR3 DNA: TGTGCCAACAAAGACAGGGTGGAAACTGAAGCTTTCTTT
CDR3 protein: CANKDRVETEAFF

D gene: NA
V gene: TRBV11-3
clone size: NA
J gene: TRBJ1-1
CDR3 DNA: TGTGCCAGCAGCACTCGGTCGGGGGATTGGGCTTTCTTT
CDR3 protein: CASSTRSGDWAFF

D gene: NA
V gene: TRBV11-2
clone size: few
J gene: TRBJ2-7
CDR3 DNA: TGTGCCAGCAGCCTCCTTACGTATAGCTCCTACGAGCAGTACTTC
CDR3 protein: CASSLLTYSSYEQYF

D gene: TRBD2
V gene: TRBV18
clone size: NA
J gene: TRBJ2-1
CDR3 DNA: TGTGCCAGCTCACCGGGACTAGCGGGAGTCAATGGGCAGTTCTTC
CDR3 protein: CASSPGLAGVNGQFF

D gene: NA
V gene: TRBV4-2
clone size: few
J gene: TRBJ2-1
CDR3 DNA: TGTGCCAGCAGCCAGGGGTGGGTACAGGGTTTAAACAATGAGCAGTTCTTC
CDR3 protein: CASSQGWVQGLNNEQFF

D gene: NA
V gene: TRBV30
clone size: once
J gene: TRBJ2-1
CDR3 DNA: TGTGCCTGGAGTAAACAGTCTGCCTACAATGAGCAGTTCTTC
CDR3 protein: CAWSKQSAYNEQFF

D gene: NA
V gene: TRBV19
clone size: NA
J gene: TRBJ1-1
CDR3 DNA: TGTGCCAGTAGTATACGGGGGAACACTGAAGCTTTCTTT
CDR3 protein: CASSIRGNTEAFF

D gene: TRBD2
V gene: TRBV10-3
clone size: NA
J gene: TRBJ2-3
CDR3 DNA: TGTGCCATCAGTGGCCGGACTAGCGGGAGCTCAGATACGCAGTATTTT
CDR3 protein: CAISGRTSGSSDTQYF

D gene: TRBD1
V gene: TRBV6-5
clone size: NA
J gene: TRBJ2-3
CDR3 DNA: TGTGCCAGCAGTTACTCGATTCAGGGGGCTTGGGATACGCAGTATTTT
CDR3 protein: CASSYSIQGAWDTQYF

D gene: TRBD2
V gene: TRBV5-1
clone size: few
J gene: TRBJ2-5
CDR3 DNA: TGCGCCAGCAGCTTCCAGTGGGGGGGCCAAGAGACCCAGTACTTC
CDR3 protein: CASSFQWGGQETQYF

D gene: NA
V gene: TRBV15
clone size: few
J gene: TRBJ1-3
CDR3 DNA: TGTGCCACCAGCAGAGCCCCAGGGCCGGGAAACACCATATATTTT
CDR3 protein: CATSRAPGPGNTIYF

D gene: NA
V gene: TRBV6-1
clone size: NA
J gene: TRBJ2-7
CDR3 DNA: TGTGCCAGCAGTGATGGAGCAGGGGTCTACGAGCAGTACTTC
CDR3 protein: CASSDGAGVYEQYF

D gene: TRBD2
V gene: TRBV5-4
clone size: few
J gene: TRBJ2-1
CDR3 DNA: TGTGCCAGCAGCTTGAGGCTAGCGGGAGGCAATGAGCAGTTCTTC
CDR3 protein: CASSLRLAGGNEQFF

D gene: TRBD2
V gene: TRBV7-2
clone size: few
J gene: TRBJ2-3
CDR3 DNA: TGTGCCAGCAGCTCGACATTAACTAGCGACAGCACAGATACGCAGTATTTT
CDR3 protein: CASSSTLTSDSTDTQYF

D gene: NA
V gene: TRBV25-1
clone size: few
J gene: TRBJ2-3
CDR3 DNA: TGTGCCAGCAGTACCTATGGTCGGGGAGTCGCAGATACGCAGTATTTT
CDR3 protein: CASSTYGRGVADTQYF

D gene: TRBD1
V gene: TRBV4-1
clone size: NA
J gene: TRBJ2-1
CDR3 DNA: TGCGCCAGCAGCCAGACCCCTAAGGGGGCGGTTGTGAATGAGCAGTTCTTC
CDR3 protein: CASSQTPKGAVVNEQFF

D gene: TRBD2
V gene: TRBV5-6
clone size: NA
J gene: TRBJ2-1
CDR3 DNA: TGTGCCAGCAGCCAACTAGCGGGGCCGAACAATGAGCAGTTCTTC
CDR3 protein: CASSQLAGPNNEQFF

D gene: TRBD2
V gene: TRBV2
clone size: NA
J gene: TRBJ2-1
CDR3 DNA: TGTGCCAGCAGTGAAGTGCCGGGGGGTGAGCAGTTCTTC
CDR3 protein: CASSEVPGGEQFF

D gene: TRBD2
V gene: TRBV9
clone size: NA
J gene: TRBJ2-2
CDR3 DNA: TGTGCCAGCAGCGGGGGACTAGCGGGAGCGAACACCGGGGAGCTGTTTTTT
CDR3 protein: CASSGGLAGANTGELFF

D gene: TRBD2
V gene: TRBV4-1
clone size: few
J gene: TRBJ2-1
CDR3 DNA: TGCGCCAGCAGCCCCCCGGGGGGGACTTTCCGGTTCTTC
CDR3 protein: CASSPPGGTFRFF

D gene: NA
V gene: TRBV6-5
clone size: NA
J gene: TRBJ2-1
CDR3 DNA: TGTGCCAGCAGCCAATCTCGGGAGCAGTTCTTC
CDR3 protein: CASSQSREQFF

D gene: NA
V gene: TRBV6-6
clone size: few
J gene: TRBJ2-7
CDR3 DNA: TGTGCCAGCAGTTCCCCCGCGGCTCAGTACTTC
CDR3 protein: CASSSPAAQYF